These T cell receptor beta chains were read from a single sample in a study of blood T cell repertoires in COVID-19. TCRdb's table, derived via immunoSEQ multiplex PCR, lists solely in-frame clones and lacks some. Of 95,000 to 100,000 clones listed, 85% to 95% were seen once; the top ten hold 4.5% to 6%. Sequencing input: peripheral blood. These receptors all stem from a middle-aged man with active COVID-19. The CDR3 runs from the conserved cysteine through the conserved F or W. The order of the fields is clone size, J gene, D gene, V gene, CDR3 protein, CDR3 DNA. D genes are given only for firm matches. Where a row states a size, it is once, few, many or the class of an expanded clone; other rows omit it.

abundance: NA; j_gene: TRBJ1-2; d_gene: NA; v_gene: TRBV2; CDR3aa: CASTMDGGEVDGYTF; CDR3nt: TGTGCCAGCACTATGGACGGAGGCGAGGTAGATGGCTACACCTTC
abundance: NA; j_gene: TRBJ1-2; d_gene: NA; v_gene: TRBV19; CDR3aa: CASMDLQGDYGYTF; CDR3nt: TGTGCCAGTATGGACCTTCAAGGGGACTATGGCTACACCTTC
abundance: NA; j_gene: TRBJ1-1; d_gene: NA; v_gene: TRBV27; CDR3aa: CATGQSTEAFF; CDR3nt: TGTGCCACAGGACAGTCCACTGAAGCTTTCTTT
abundance: NA; j_gene: TRBJ2-7; d_gene: TRBD1; v_gene: TRBV11-2; CDR3aa: CASSPDRGTYEQYF; CDR3nt: TGTGCCAGCAGCCCCGACAGGGGGACCTACGAGCAGTACTTC
abundance: NA; j_gene: TRBJ1-1; d_gene: NA; v_gene: TRBV11-2; CDR3aa: CASTIRGTEAFF; CDR3nt: TGTGCCAGCACAATTAGAGGCACTGAAGCTTTCTTT
abundance: NA; j_gene: TRBJ2-1; d_gene: TRBD1; v_gene: TRBV5-1; CDR3aa: CASSFGRGRGNEQFF; CDR3nt: TGCGCCAGCAGCTTCGGCAGGGGGCGTGGAAATGAGCAGTTCTTC
abundance: NA; j_gene: TRBJ2-1; d_gene: TRBD2; v_gene: TRBV7-2; CDR3aa: CASSYQGLAGDNEQFF; CDR3nt: TGTGCCAGCAGCTACCAGGGACTAGCGGGGGACAATGAGCAGTTCTTC
abundance: NA; j_gene: TRBJ2-7; d_gene: NA; v_gene: TRBV19; CDR3aa: CASSPGGSGSFYEQYF; CDR3nt: TGTGCCAGTAGTCCGGGTGGGAGCGGGTCTTTCTACGAGCAGTACTTC
abundance: few; j_gene: TRBJ1-5; d_gene: NA; v_gene: TRBV6-5; CDR3aa: CATANQDSNQPQHF; CDR3nt: TGTGCCACCGCGAACCAGGATAGCAATCAGCCCCAGCATTTT
abundance: NA; j_gene: TRBJ2-1; d_gene: TRBD2; v_gene: TRBV19; CDR3aa: CASRQLWRREGRGDEQFF; CDR3nt: TGTGCCAGTAGGCAACTCTGGAGACGGGAGGGGAGAGGGGATGAGCAGTTCTTC
abundance: NA; j_gene: TRBJ2-1; d_gene: TRBD2; v_gene: TRBV13; CDR3aa: CASSLRLAGLNEQFF; CDR3nt: TGTGCCAGCAGCTTGAGACTAGCGGGATTGAATGAGCAGTTCTTC
abundance: NA; j_gene: TRBJ2-3; d_gene: NA; v_gene: TRBV5-1; CDR3aa: CASSLGAALTDTQYF; CDR3nt: TGCGCCAGCAGCTTGGGCGCGGCCCTAACAGATACGCAGTATTTT
abundance: NA; j_gene: TRBJ1-1; d_gene: NA; v_gene: TRBV5-1; CDR3aa: CASGQGGNTEAFF; CDR3nt: TGCGCCAGCGGTCAAGGGGGGAACACTGAAGCTTTCTTT
abundance: NA; j_gene: TRBJ2-3; d_gene: TRBD2; v_gene: TRBV19; CDR3aa: CASSPLRLAGGTDTQYF; CDR3nt: TGTGCCAGTAGTCCCCTTCGACTAGCGGGAGGTACAGATACGCAGTATTTT
abundance: NA; j_gene: TRBJ1-3; d_gene: NA; v_gene: TRBV2; CDR3aa: CASGGGAYFSGNTIYF; CDR3nt: TGTGCCAGTGGAGGAGGGGCTTACTTCTCTGGAAACACCATATATTTT
abundance: NA; j_gene: TRBJ2-2; d_gene: NA; v_gene: TRBV28; CDR3aa: CASSPPPVNTGELFF; CDR3nt: TGTGCCAGCAGTCCCCCCCCAGTGAACACCGGGGAGCTGTTTTTT
abundance: NA; j_gene: TRBJ1-1; d_gene: TRBD1; v_gene: TRBV11-1; CDR3aa: CASSLVQGPAAAFF; CDR3nt: TGTGCCAGCAGCTTAGTACAGGGGCCCGCCGCAGCTTTCTTT
abundance: NA; j_gene: TRBJ1-4; d_gene: NA; v_gene: TRBV6-5; CDR3aa: CASSSSHPGEKLFF; CDR3nt: TGTGCCAGTTCGAGCTCCCACCCGGGTGAAAAACTGTTTTTT
abundance: NA; j_gene: TRBJ1-2; d_gene: TRBD1; v_gene: TRBV7-8; CDR3aa: CASSARGQGGYTF; CDR3nt: TGTGCCAGCAGCGCCCGAGGACAGGGCGGCTACACCTTC
abundance: NA; j_gene: TRBJ2-3; d_gene: TRBD2; v_gene: TRBV30; CDR3aa: CAWAREFGDTQYF; CDR3nt: TGTGCCTGGGCGCGGGAGTTCGGAGATACGCAGTATTTT
abundance: NA; j_gene: TRBJ2-2; d_gene: NA; v_gene: TRBV5-1; CDR3aa: CASSSGRGTGELFF; CDR3nt: TGCGCCAGCAGCTCCGGACGAGGGACCGGGGAGCTGTTTTTT
abundance: NA; j_gene: TRBJ2-7; d_gene: TRBD2; v_gene: TRBV7-2; CDR3aa: CASSPLGLAASYEQYF; CDR3nt: TGTGCCAGCAGCCCCCTGGGACTAGCGGCTTCCTACGAGCAGTACTTC
abundance: NA; j_gene: TRBJ2-7; d_gene: TRBD2; v_gene: TRBV27; CDR3aa: CASRTSGNRYEQYF; CDR3nt: TGTGCCAGCAGGACTAGCGGGAACCGGTACGAGCAGTACTTC
abundance: NA; j_gene: TRBJ2-7; d_gene: TRBD1; v_gene: TRBV28; CDR3aa: CASSGGTGGWEQYF; CDR3nt: TGTGCCAGCAGTGGCGGGACAGGTGGCTGGGAGCAGTACTTC
abundance: NA; j_gene: TRBJ2-1; d_gene: TRBD2; v_gene: TRBV10-1; CDR3aa: CASSESGTYNEQFF; CDR3nt: TGCGCCAGCAGTGAGAGCGGGACCTACAATGAGCAGTTCTTC
abundance: NA; j_gene: TRBJ2-1; d_gene: TRBD2; v_gene: TRBV12-5; CDR3aa: CASGLVRTSGSTEQFF; CDR3nt: TGTGCTAGTGGTTTGGTACGGACTAGCGGGAGCACTGAGCAGTTCTTC
abundance: NA; j_gene: TRBJ1-5; d_gene: NA; v_gene: TRBV28; CDR3aa: CASSDNSAGYQPQHF; CDR3nt: TGTGCCAGCAGTGACAACTCCGCAGGCTATCAGCCCCAGCATTTT
abundance: NA; j_gene: TRBJ2-2; d_gene: NA; v_gene: TRBV7-3; CDR3aa: CASSLGEPGERKNTGELFF; CDR3nt: TGTGCCAGCAGCTTAGGCGAGCCGGGCGAGCGGAAGAACACCGGGGAGCTGTTTTTT
abundance: NA; j_gene: TRBJ2-1; d_gene: NA; v_gene: TRBV3-1/TRBV3-2; CDR3aa: CASSQDLSYNEQFF; CDR3nt: TGTGCCAGCAGCCAAGATCTATCTTACAATGAGCAGTTCTTC
abundance: NA; j_gene: TRBJ2-5; d_gene: TRBD1; v_gene: TRBV18; CDR3aa: CASSPGWAQDRATQYF; CDR3nt: TGTGCCAGCTCACCTGGATGGGCTCAGGACAGGGCGACCCAGTACTTC
abundance: NA; j_gene: TRBJ1-2; d_gene: TRBD1; v_gene: TRBV28; CDR3aa: CASSLGQVSNGYTF; CDR3nt: TGTGCCAGCAGTTTAGGACAGGTATCTAATGGCTACACCTTC
abundance: NA; j_gene: TRBJ2-7; d_gene: NA; v_gene: TRBV13; CDR3aa: CASSLSLRERAYEQYF; CDR3nt: TGTGCCAGCAGCTTGTCGTTGCGGGAAAGGGCCTACGAGCAGTACTTC
abundance: NA; j_gene: TRBJ2-7; d_gene: TRBD1; v_gene: TRBV5-1; CDR3aa: CASSLVGAGGYTYEQYF; CDR3nt: TGCGCCAGCAGCTTGGTGGGTGCAGGGGGTTATACTTACGAGCAGTACTTC
abundance: NA; j_gene: TRBJ2-2; d_gene: TRBD1; v_gene: TRBV3-1/TRBV3-2; CDR3aa: CASSLGTGNTGELFF; CDR3nt: TGTGCCAGCAGCCTTGGGACAGGGAACACCGGGGAGCTGTTTTTT
abundance: NA; j_gene: TRBJ2-1; d_gene: TRBD1; v_gene: TRBV19; CDR3aa: CASTWTGSSYNEQFF; CDR3nt: TGTGCCAGTACGTGGACAGGAAGCTCCTACAATGAGCAGTTCTTC
abundance: NA; j_gene: TRBJ1-2; d_gene: NA; v_gene: TRBV30; CDR3aa: CAWSHGGAVGYTF; CDR3nt: TGTGCCTGGAGTCACGGGGGGGCGGTTGGCTACACCTTC
abundance: NA; j_gene: TRBJ2-1; d_gene: NA; v_gene: TRBV7-3; CDR3aa: CASSLTQTSEQFF; CDR3nt: TGTGCCAGCAGCTTAACCCAGACATCCGAGCAGTTCTTC
abundance: NA; j_gene: TRBJ2-7; d_gene: TRBD2; v_gene: TRBV30; CDR3aa: CAWSRLAGAYEQYF; CDR3nt: TGTGCCTGGAGTCGTCTAGCGGGGGCCTACGAGCAGTACTTC
abundance: NA; j_gene: TRBJ2-7; d_gene: NA; v_gene: TRBV9; CDR3aa: CASSSPGYEQYF; CDR3nt: TGTGCCAGCAGCAGCCCTGGTTACGAGCAGTACTTC
abundance: NA; j_gene: TRBJ1-3; d_gene: NA; v_gene: TRBV4-1; CDR3aa: CASSPRPARVRNGNTIYF; CDR3nt: TGCGCCAGCAGCCCCCGGCCGGCCAGGGTTAGAAACGGAAACACCATATATTTT
abundance: NA; j_gene: TRBJ2-1; d_gene: NA; v_gene: TRBV24-1; CDR3aa: CATARETYNEQFF; CDR3nt: TGTGCCACCGCCAGGGAAACCTACAATGAGCAGTTCTTC
abundance: NA; j_gene: TRBJ2-1; d_gene: NA; v_gene: TRBV20-1; CDR3aa: CSASYAGLNNEQFF; CDR3nt: TGCAGTGCTAGTTACGCGGGATTAAACAATGAGCAGTTCTTC
abundance: NA; j_gene: TRBJ1-1; d_gene: NA; v_gene: TRBV11-1; CDR3aa: CASSPGGVEMNTEAFF; CDR3nt: TGTGCCAGCAGCCCAGGCGGGGTCGAAATGAACACTGAAGCTTTCTTT
abundance: once; j_gene: TRBJ1-2; d_gene: NA; v_gene: TRBV4-2; CDR3aa: CASSHAGSNYGYTF; CDR3nt: TGTGCCAGCAGCCACGCCGGGAGTAACTATGGCTACACCTTC
abundance: NA; j_gene: TRBJ2-7; d_gene: NA; v_gene: TRBV27; CDR3aa: CASSLGLGTLAYEQYF; CDR3nt: TGTGCCAGCAGTTTAGGCCTCGGGACATTAGCCTACGAGCAGTACTTC
abundance: NA; j_gene: TRBJ1-1; d_gene: NA; v_gene: TRBV3-1/TRBV3-2; CDR3aa: CASSLGSGGMTEAFF; CDR3nt: TGTGCCAGCAGCCTCGGTTCGGGGGGGATGACCGAAGCTTTCTTT
abundance: NA; j_gene: TRBJ2-7; d_gene: TRBD2; v_gene: TRBV6-1; CDR3aa: CASSEMTSGRGEQYF; CDR3nt: TGTGCCAGCAGTGAAATGACTAGCGGGAGGGGAGAGCAGTACTTC
abundance: NA; j_gene: TRBJ1-2; d_gene: NA; v_gene: TRBV6-6; CDR3aa: CASRYRDSSYGYTF; CDR3nt: TGTGCCAGCAGATACCGGGACTCCTCTTATGGCTACACCTTC
abundance: NA; j_gene: TRBJ2-1; d_gene: NA; v_gene: TRBV28; CDR3aa: CASRKTGRGEQFF; CDR3nt: TGTGCCAGCAGGAAGACAGGAAGGGGCGAGCAGTTCTTC
abundance: NA; j_gene: TRBJ2-2; d_gene: NA; v_gene: TRBV14; CDR3aa: CASSQDIPFVTGELFF; CDR3nt: TGTGCCAGCAGCCAAGATATTCCGTTTGTCACCGGGGAGCTGTTTTTT
abundance: NA; j_gene: TRBJ2-3; d_gene: TRBD1; v_gene: TRBV10-1; CDR3aa: CASSEPLGQGGTDTQYF; CDR3nt: TGCGCCAGCAGTGAGCCCTTGGGACAGGGGGGCACAGATACGCAGTATTTT
abundance: few; j_gene: TRBJ1-6; d_gene: TRBD1; v_gene: TRBV24-1; CDR3aa: CATSDSTGEGSPLHF; CDR3nt: TGTGCCACCAGTGATTCGACAGGGGAAGGATCACCCCTCCACTTT
abundance: NA; j_gene: TRBJ2-1; d_gene: TRBD2; v_gene: TRBV10-3; CDR3aa: CATLLAESYNEQFF; CDR3nt: TGTGCCACCCTACTAGCGGAGAGTTACAATGAGCAGTTCTTC